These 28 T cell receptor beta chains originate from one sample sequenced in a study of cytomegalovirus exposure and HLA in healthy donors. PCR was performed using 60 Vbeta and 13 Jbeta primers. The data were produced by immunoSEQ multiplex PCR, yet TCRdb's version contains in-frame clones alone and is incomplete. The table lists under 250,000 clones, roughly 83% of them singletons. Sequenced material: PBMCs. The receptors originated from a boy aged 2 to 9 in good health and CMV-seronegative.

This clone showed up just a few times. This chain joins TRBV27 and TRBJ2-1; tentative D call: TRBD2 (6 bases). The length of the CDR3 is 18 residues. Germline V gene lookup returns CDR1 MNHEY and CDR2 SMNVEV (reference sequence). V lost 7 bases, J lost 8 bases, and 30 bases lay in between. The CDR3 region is CASTSPGTAPKVGYEQFF. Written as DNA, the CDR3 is TGTGCCAGCACCTCCCCAGGGACTGCCCCTAAAGTGGGGTATGAGCAGTTCTTC.

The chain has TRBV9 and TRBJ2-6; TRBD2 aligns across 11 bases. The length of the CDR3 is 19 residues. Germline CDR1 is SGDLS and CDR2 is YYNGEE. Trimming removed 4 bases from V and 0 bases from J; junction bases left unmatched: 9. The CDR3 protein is CASSPSIAGGISGANVLTF. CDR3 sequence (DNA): TGTGCCAGCAGCCCATCGATAGCGGGGGGGATCTCTGGGGCCAACGTCCTGACTTTC. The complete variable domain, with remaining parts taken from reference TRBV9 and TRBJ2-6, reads DSGVTQTPKHLITATGQRVTLRCSPRSGDLSVYWYQQSLDQGLQFLIQYYNGEERAKGNILERFSAQQFPDLHSELNLSSLELGDSALYFCASSPSIAGGISGANVLTFGAGSRLTVL.

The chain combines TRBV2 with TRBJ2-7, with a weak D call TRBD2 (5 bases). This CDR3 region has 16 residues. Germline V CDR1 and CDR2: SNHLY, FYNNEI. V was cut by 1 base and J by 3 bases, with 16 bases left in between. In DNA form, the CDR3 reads TGTGCCAGCAGTGAAGGGGCAGGCGGCGGGCTCTACGAGCAGTACTTC. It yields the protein CASSEGAGGGLYEQYF. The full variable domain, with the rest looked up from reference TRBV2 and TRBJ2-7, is EPEVTQTPSHQVTQMGQEVILRCVPISNHLYFYWYRQILGQKVEFLVSFYNNEISEKSEIFDDQFSVERPDGSNFTLKIRSTKLEDSAMYFCASSEGAGGGLYEQYFGPGTRLTVT.

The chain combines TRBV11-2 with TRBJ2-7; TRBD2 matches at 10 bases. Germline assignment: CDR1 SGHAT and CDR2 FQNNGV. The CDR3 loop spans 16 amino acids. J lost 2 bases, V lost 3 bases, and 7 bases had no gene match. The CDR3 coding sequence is TGTGCCAGCAGCTTTAGTTCTAGCGGGGGCCCCTACGAGCAGTACTTC. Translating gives CASSFSSSGGPYEQYF.

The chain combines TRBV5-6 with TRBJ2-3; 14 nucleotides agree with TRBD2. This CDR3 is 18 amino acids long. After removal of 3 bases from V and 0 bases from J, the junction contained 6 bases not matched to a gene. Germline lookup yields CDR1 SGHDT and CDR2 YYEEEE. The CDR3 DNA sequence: TGTGCCAGCAGCTGGGGGACTAGCGGGGGAGCTAGCACAGATACGCAGTATTTT. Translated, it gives CASSWGTSGGASTDTQYF. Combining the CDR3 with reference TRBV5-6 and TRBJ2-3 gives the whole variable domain DAGVTQSPTHLIKTRGQQVTLRCSPKSGHDTVSWYQQALGQGPQFIFQYYEEEERQRGNFPDRFSGHQFPNYSSELNVNALLLGDSALYLCASSWGTSGGASTDTQYFGPGTRLTVL.

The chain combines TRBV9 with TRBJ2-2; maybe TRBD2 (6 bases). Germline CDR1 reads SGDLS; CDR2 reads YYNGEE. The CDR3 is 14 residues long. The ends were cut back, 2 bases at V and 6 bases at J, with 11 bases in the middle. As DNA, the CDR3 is TGTGCCAGCAGCGTTCGGTCGGGGGCCGGGGAGCTGTTTTTT. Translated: CASSVRSGAGELFF. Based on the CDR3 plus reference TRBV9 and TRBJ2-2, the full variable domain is DSGVTQTPKHLITATGQRVTLRCSPRSGDLSVYWYQQSLDQGLQFLIQYYNGEERAKGNILERFSAQQFPDLHSELNLSSLELGDSALYFCASSVRSGAGELFFGEGSRLTVL.

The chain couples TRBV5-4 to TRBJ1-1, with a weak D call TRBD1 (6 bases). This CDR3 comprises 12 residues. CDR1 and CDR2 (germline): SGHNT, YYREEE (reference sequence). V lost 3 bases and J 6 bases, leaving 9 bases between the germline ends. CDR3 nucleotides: TGTGCCAGCAGCTGGGGACAAGCTGAAGCTTTCTTT. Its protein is CASSWGQAEAFF.

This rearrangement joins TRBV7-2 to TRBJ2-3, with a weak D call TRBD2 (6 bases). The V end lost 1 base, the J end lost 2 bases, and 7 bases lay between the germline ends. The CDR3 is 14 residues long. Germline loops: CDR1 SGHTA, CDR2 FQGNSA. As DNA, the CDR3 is TGTGCCAGCAGCTTAGGGAGGGCCACAGATACGCAGTATTTT. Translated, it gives CASSLGRATDTQYF.

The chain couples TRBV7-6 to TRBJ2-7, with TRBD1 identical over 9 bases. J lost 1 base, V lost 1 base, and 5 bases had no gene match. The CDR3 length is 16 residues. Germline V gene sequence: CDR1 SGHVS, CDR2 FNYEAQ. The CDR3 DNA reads TGTGCCAGCAGCTTAGATACAGGGGGCTCATCCTACGAGCAGTACTTC. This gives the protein CASSLDTGGSSYEQYF.

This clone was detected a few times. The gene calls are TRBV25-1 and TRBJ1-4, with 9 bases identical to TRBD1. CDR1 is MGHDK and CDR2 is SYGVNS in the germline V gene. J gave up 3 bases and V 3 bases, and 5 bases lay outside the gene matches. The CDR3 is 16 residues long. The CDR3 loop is CASSDYRGQANEKLFF. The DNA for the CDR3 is TGTGCCAGCAGTGACTACAGGGGGCAGGCTAATGAAAAACTGTTTTTT.

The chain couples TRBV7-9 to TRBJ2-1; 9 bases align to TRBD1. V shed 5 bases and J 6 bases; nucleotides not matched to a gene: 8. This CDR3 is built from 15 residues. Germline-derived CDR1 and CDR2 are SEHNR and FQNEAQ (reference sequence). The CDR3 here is CASSRPGQGINEQFF. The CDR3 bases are TGTGCCAGCAGCCGACCGGGACAGGGTATCAATGAGCAGTTCTTC.

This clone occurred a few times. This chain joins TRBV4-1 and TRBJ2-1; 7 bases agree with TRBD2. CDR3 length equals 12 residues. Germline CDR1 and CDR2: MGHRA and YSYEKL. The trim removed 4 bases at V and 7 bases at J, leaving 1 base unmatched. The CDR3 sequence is CASSRLANEQFF. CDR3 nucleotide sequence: TGCGCCAGCAGCCGACTAGCTAATGAGCAGTTCTTC.

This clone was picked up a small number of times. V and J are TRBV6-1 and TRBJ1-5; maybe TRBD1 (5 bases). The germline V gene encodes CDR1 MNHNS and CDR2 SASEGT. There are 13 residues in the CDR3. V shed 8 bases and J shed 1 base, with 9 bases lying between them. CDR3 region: CASGTQSNQPQHF. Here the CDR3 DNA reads TGTGCCAGCGGGACTCAAAGCAATCAGCCCCAGCATTTT.

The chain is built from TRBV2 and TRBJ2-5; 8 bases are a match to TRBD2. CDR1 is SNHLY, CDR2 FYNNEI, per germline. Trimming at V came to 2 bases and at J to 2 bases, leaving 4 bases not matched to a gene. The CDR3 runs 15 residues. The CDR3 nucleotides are TGTGCCAGCAGTGAATCAGCGGGGGTACAAGAGACCCAGTACTTC. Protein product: CASSESAGVQETQYF.

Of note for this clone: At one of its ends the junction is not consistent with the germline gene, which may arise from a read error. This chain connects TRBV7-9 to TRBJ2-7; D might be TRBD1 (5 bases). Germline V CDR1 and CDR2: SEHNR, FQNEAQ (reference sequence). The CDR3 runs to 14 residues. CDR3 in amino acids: CASGPRASSYEQCF. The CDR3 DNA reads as TGTGCCAGCGGGCCCAGGGCGAGCTCCTACGAGCAGTGCTTC.

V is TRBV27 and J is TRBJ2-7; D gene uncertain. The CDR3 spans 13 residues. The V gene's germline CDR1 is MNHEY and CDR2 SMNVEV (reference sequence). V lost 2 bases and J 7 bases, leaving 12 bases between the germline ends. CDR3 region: CASSLRNPREQYF. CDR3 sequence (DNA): TGTGCCAGCAGTTTACGGAATCCGCGGGAGCAGTACTTC.

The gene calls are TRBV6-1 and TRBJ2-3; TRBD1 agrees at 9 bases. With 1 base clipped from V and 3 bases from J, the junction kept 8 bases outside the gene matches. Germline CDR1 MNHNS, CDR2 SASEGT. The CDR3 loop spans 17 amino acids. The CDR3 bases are TGTGCCAGCAGTGAAGTGTCGGGACAGGGCGCGACAGATACGCAGTATTTT. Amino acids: CASSEVSGQGATDTQYF.

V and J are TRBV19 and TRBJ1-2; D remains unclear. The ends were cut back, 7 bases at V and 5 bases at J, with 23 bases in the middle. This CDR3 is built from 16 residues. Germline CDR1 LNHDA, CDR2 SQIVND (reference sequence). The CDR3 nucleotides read TGTGCCAGTATGAGAGGTACGGCCGCAGCAACATATGGCTACACCTTC. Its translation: CASMRGTAAATYGYTF.

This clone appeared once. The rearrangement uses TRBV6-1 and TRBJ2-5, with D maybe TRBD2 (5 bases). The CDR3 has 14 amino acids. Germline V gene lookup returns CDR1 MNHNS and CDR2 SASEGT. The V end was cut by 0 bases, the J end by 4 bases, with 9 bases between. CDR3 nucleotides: TGTGCCAGCAGTGAAGCGGGAGAGGGAGAGACCCAGTACTTC. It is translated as CASSEAGEGETQYF.

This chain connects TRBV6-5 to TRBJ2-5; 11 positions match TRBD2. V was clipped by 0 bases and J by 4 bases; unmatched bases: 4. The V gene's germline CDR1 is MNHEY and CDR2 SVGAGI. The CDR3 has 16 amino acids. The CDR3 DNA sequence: TGTGCCAGCAGTTACTCGACTAGCGGGGCGGGAGAGACCCAGTACTTC. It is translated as CASSYSTSGAGETQYF.

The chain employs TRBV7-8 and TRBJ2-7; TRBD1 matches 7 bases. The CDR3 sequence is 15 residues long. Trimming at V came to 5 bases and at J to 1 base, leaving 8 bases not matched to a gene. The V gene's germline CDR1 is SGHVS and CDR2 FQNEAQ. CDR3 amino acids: CASSPGTGASYEQYF. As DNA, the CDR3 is TGTGCCAGCAGCCCGGGAACAGGGGCGTCCTACGAGCAGTACTTC. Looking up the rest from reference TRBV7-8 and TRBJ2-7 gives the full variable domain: GAGVSQSPRYKVAKRGQDVALRCDPISGHVSLFWYQQALGQGPEFLTYFQNEAQLDKSGLPSDRFFAERPEGSVSTLKIQRTQQEDSAVYLCASSPGTGASYEQYFGPGTRLTVT.

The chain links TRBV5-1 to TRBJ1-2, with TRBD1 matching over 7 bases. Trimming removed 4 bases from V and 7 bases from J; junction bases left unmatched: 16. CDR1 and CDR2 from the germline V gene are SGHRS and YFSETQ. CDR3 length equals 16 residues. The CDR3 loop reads CASSALAEGAMRGYTF. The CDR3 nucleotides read TGCGCCAGCAGCGCCCTGGCAGAGGGGGCGATGCGTGGCTACACCTTC.

Here the CDR3 reads CASSRELTNYGYTF. The CDR3 nucleotides read TGCGCCAGCAGCCGCGAGTTAACTAACTATGGCTACACCTTC. The rearrangement joins TRBV5-1 to TRBJ1-2; D is unresolved. The CDR3 is 14 amino acids. Germline V gene data show CDR1 as SGHRS and CDR2 as YFSETQ. The V end lost 4 bases, the J end lost 0 bases, and 10 bases lay between the germline ends.

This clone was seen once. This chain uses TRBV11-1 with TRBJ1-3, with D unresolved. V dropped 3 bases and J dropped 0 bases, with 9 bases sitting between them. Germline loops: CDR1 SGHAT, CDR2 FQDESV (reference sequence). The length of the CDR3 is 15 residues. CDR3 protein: CASSFPGRSGNTIYF. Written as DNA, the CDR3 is TGTGCCAGCAGCTTCCCAGGCCGCTCTGGAAACACCATATATTTT.

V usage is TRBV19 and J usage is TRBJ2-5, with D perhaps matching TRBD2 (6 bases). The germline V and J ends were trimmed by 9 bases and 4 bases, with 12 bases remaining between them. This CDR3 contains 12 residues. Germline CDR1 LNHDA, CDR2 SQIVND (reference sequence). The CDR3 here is CASSAGLETQYF. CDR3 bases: TGTGCCAGCTCTGCGGGGCTAGAGACCCAGTACTTC.

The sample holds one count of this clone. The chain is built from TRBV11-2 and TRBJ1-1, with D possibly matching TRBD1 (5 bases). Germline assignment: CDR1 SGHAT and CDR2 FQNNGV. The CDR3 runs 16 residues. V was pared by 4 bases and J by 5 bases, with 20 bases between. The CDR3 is CASSSRATAFGTEAFF. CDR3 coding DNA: TGTGCCAGCAGCTCCCGAGCGACAGCGTTTGGGACTGAAGCTTTCTTT.

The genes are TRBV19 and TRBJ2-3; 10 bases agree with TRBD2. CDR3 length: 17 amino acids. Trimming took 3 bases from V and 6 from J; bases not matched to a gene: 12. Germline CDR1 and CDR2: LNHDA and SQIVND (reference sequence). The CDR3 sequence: CASSIGQGLADVDTQYF. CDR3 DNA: TGTGCCAGTAGTATTGGGCAAGGACTAGCGGATGTGGATACGCAGTATTTT.

The CDR3 DNA sequence: TGTGCCAGCAGCGATTTTACAGGGGCGCTGGATGGCTACACCTTC. Its protein is CASSDFTGALDGYTF. J is TRBJ1-2 and V is TRBV5-4; 7 nucleotides line up with TRBD1. V trimming: 4 bases; J trimming: 6 bases; junction bases outside the gene matches: 12. The germline CDR1 and CDR2 sequences are SGHNT and YYREEE (reference sequence). The CDR3 runs 15 residues.